The subject of this entry is one TCR beta chain. The sample originates from a study of technical replicates of blood from a handful of donors. The CDR3 is 17 residues long. V shed 0 bases and J 11 bases; nucleotides not matched to a gene: 19. Germline loops: CDR1 GTSNPN, CDR2 SVGIG (reference sequence). The protocol was immunoSEQ multiplex PCR, while the TCRdb copy is restricted to in-frame clones and leaves out a portion. The data show tens of thousands of clones, almost 97% seen once. Sequencing input: T cells isolated from PBMCs. The chain is built from TRBV30 and TRBJ2-1, with 7 bases lining up with TRBD1. This sequence originates from a human donor in good health. The CDR3 nucleotides read TGTGCCTGGAGTGTACTTATAGACAGGGTGCAGGGTTACCAGCAGTTCTTC. It yields the protein CAWSVLIDRVQGYQQFF.